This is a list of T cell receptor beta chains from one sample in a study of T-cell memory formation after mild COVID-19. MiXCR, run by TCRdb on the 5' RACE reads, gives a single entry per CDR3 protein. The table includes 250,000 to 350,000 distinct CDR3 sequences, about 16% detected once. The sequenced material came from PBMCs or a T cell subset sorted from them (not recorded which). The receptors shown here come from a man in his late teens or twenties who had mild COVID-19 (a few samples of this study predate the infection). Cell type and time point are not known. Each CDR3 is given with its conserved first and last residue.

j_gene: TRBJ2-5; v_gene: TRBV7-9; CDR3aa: CASSRKGTSAETQYF
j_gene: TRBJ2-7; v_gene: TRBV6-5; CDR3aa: CASSQRDEGEQYF
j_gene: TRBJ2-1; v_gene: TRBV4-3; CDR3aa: CASSQEGLGGYEQFF
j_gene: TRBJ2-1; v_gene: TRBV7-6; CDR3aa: CASSPGAGGPDEQFF
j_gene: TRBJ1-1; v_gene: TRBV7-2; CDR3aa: CASSFYVGQASTEAFF
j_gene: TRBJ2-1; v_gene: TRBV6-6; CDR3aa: CASNSRGLTWHEQFF
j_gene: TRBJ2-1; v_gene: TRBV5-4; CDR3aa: CASSYGTPTYNEQFF
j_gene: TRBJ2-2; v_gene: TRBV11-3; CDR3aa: CASSLLGAENTGELFF
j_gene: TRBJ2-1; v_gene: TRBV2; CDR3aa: CASYFSAPNEQFF
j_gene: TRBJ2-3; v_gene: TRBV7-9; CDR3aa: CASSLGSADTQYF
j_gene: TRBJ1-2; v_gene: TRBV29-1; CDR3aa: CSVDRGAYGYTF
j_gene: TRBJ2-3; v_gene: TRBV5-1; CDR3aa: CASSLIDGRTDTQYF
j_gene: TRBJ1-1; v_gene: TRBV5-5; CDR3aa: CASSTRGGREAFF
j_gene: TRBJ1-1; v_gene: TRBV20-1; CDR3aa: CSAREGTANTEAFF
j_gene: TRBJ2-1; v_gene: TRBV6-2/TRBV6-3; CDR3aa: CASSGAGGPSSEQFF
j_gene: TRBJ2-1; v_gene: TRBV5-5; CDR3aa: CASSQLAGSYNEQFF
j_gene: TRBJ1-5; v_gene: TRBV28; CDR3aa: CASSRDRLGGNQPQHF
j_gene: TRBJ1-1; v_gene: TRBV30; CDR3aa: CAWSGLIFVTEAFF
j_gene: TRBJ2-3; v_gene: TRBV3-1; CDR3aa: CASSQATSGDFTDTQYF
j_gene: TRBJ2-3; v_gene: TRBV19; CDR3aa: CASRGNTQYF
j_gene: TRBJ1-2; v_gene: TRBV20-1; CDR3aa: CSANLRGYTF
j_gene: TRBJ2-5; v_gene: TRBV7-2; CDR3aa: CASSEIRGLETQYF
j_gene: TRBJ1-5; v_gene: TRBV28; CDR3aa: CAPYGGWGQPQHF